This T cell receptor beta chain was identified in a study of shared clonotypes between healthy human individuals. Study findings and constraints: Collection of samples was limited to blood; tissue repertoires likely differ.

Terminally differentiated effector memory CD45RA+ cells were excluded from the naive CD8 cells, which were CD45RO-negative and positively selected for CCR7. Germline V gene data show CDR1 as SGDLS and CDR2 as YYNGEE. V lost 0 bases and J 1 base, leaving 7 bases between the germline ends. The CDR3 has 15 amino acids. Splitting of each subset's genomic DNA was done evenly across several immunoSEQ plates. Using immunoSEQ multiplex PCR, the repertoire was profiled, and TCRdb retains in-frame clones only, with some absent. The table has hundreds of thousands of clones, 90% to 95% seen once. Worth noting for this clone: Its antigen remains unidentified.

The chain is built from TRBV9 and TRBJ2-2; weak D call: TRBD2 (5 bases). Source material: naive CD8+ T cells sorted from blood. This clonotype was sampled from a man aged 25-45 years in good health. CDR3 DNA sequence: TGTGCCAGCAGCGTAGTAGGGAGGAACACCGGGGAGCTGTTTTTT. Protein sequence: CASSVVGRNTGELFF.